This entry is about one TCR beta chain. This CDR3 comprises 14 residues. With 3 bases removed from V and 5 bases from J, the gap between germline ends came to 14 bases. Germline CDR1 reads LNHDA; CDR2 reads SQIVND (reference sequence). The data were taken from a study of blood T cell repertoires in COVID-19. The assay was immunoSEQ multiplex PCR, and TCRdb's table has in-frame clones only and misses some. In the table there are under 200,000 clones, roughly 90% of which are singletons. Material: PBMCs or T cells enriched from blood (not recorded which). This TCR was sampled from a woman aged 45-65 years who had recovered from COVID-19. This chain connects TRBV19 to TRBJ2-7; maybe TRBD1 (6 bases). The CDR3 nucleotides read TGTGCCAGTAGTATTCAGGGGAATTGGCACGAGCAGTACTTC. It specifies CASSIQGNWHEQYF.